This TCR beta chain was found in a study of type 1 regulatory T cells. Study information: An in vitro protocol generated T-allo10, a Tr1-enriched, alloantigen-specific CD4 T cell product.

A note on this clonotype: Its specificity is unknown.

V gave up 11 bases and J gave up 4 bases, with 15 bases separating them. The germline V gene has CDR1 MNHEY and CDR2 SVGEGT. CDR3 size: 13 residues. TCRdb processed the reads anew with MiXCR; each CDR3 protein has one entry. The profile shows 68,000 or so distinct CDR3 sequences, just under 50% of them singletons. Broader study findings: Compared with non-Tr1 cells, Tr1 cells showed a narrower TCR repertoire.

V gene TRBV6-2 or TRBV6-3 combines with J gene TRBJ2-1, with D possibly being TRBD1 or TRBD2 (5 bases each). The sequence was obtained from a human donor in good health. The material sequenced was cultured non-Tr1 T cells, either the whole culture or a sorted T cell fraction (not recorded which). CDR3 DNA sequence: TGTGCCGCCGGCGAGGGGTTGTACAATGAGCAGTTCTTC. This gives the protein CAAGEGLYNEQFF.